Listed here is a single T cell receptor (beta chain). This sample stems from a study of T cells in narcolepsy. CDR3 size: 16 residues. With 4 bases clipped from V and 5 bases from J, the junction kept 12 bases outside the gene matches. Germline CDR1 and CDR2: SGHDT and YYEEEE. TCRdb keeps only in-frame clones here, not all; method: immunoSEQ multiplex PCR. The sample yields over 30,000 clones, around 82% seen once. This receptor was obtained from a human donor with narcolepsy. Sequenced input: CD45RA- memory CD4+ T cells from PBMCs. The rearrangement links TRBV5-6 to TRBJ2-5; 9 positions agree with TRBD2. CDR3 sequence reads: CASSPGLAGLWETQYF. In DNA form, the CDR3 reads TGTGCCAGCAGCCCCGGGCTAGCGGGGCTATGGGAGACCCAGTACTTC. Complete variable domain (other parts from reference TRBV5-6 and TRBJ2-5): DAGVTQSPTHLIKTRGQQVTLRCSPKSGHDTVSWYQQALGQGPQFIFQYYEEEERQRGNFPDRFSGHQFPNYSSELNVNALLLGDSALYLCASSPGLAGLWETQYFGPGTRLLVL.